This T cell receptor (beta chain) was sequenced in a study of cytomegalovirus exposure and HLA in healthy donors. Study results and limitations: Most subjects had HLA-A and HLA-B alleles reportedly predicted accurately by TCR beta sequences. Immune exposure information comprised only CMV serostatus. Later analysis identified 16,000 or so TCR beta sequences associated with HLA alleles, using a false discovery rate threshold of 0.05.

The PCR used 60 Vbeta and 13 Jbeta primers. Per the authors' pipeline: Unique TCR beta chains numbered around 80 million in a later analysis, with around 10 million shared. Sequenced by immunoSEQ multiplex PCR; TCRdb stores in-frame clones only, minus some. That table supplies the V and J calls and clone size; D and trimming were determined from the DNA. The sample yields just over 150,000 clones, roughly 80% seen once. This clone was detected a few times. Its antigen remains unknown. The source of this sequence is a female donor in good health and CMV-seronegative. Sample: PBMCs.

CDR3 DNA: TGCGCCAGCAGCCTCGCCGTCGTGGGAACTAGCGGGGGTGGAGAGCAGTACTTC. Translated: CASSLAVVGTSGGGEQYF. The chain employs TRBV4-1 and TRBJ2-7; 11 nucleotides align to TRBD2. Trimming at V came to 4 bases and at J to 7 bases, leaving 18 bases not matched to a gene. The CDR3 has 18 residues. From germline, CDR1 is MGHRA and CDR2 YSYEKL.